What follows are 4 T cell receptor beta chains derived from one specimen sequenced in a study of T cells in Graves' hyperthyroidism and ophthalmopathy. Amplification targeted TCR beta CDR3 regions from RNA transcripts. When the TCR CDR3 underwent first-round RT-PCR, the HTBI primer set was used. TCRdb re-called the multiplex PCR reads with MiXCR, one entry per CDR3 protein. The sample shows around 420,000 distinct CDR3 sequences, roughly an eighth of them seen only once. Sequenced sample: blood. Receptors originate from a woman younger than 30 with Graves' hyperthyroidism.

At least ten counts were recorded for this clonotype. The chain links TRBV30 to TRBJ1-6, with 10 bases that match TRBD1. Germline V gene lookup returns CDR1 GTSNPN and CDR2 SVGIG (reference sequence). This CDR3 contains 16 residues. Unmatched junction bases numbered 7, after V lost 3 bases and J lost 5 bases. This CDR3 reads CAWSGTGEGNNSPLHF. Here the CDR3 DNA reads TGTGCCTGGAGCGGGACAGGGGAGGGGAATAATTCACCCCTCCACTTT.

The sample holds a few counts of this clonotype. This chain connects TRBV20-1 to TRBJ2-3, with a possible D match to TRBD2 (5 bases). Germline V gene lookup returns CDR1 DFQATT and CDR2 SNEGSKA (reference sequence). The CDR3 contains 12 residues. For the CDR3, the DNA is TGCAGGGCTCCCGGGATGACAGATACGCAGTATTTT. Translating it yields CRAPGMTDTQYF.

This clonotype was seen many times. The genes are TRBV7-8 and TRBJ2-7, with 7 bases aligning to TRBD1. Germline V gene lookup returns CDR1 SGHVS and CDR2 FQNEAQ. J was trimmed by 2 bases and V by 5 bases; bases with no gene match: 15. This CDR3 has 17 residues. The CDR3 DNA follows: TGTGCCAGCAGCCTGACATCCGGGACAGATCTTCCCTACGAGCAGTACTTC. Encoded protein: CASSLTSGTDLPYEQYF.

This clonotype showed up many times. The chain combines TRBV27 with TRBJ1-1, with a possible D match to TRBD1 (6 bases). Germline lookup yields CDR1 MNHEY and CDR2 SMNVEV (reference sequence). Trimming removed 5 bases from V and 4 bases from J, with 23 bases in between. The CDR3 totals 17 residues. As DNA, the CDR3 is TGTGCCAGCAGTCGTGGAGGTGGGGGCCCAGTTGGCACTGAAGCTTTCTTT. Amino acids: CASSRGGGGPVGTEAFF.